These 4 T cell receptor beta chains originate from one sample sequenced in a study of cytomegalovirus exposure and HLA in healthy donors. Amplification used 60 Vbeta primers and 13 Jbeta primers. Sequencing used immunoSEQ multiplex PCR; TCRdb keeps in-frame clones, though not all of them. The sample includes around 110,000 clones, about 76% of them seen just once. The material sequenced was PBMCs. These receptors were collected from a woman aged 25-40 years in good health and CMV-seronegative.

V and J are TRBV7-6 and TRBJ2-7; 9 positions agree with TRBD2. This CDR3 region has 16 residues. The ends lost 1 base at V and 2 bases at J; junction bases unmatched: 6. Per the germline V gene, CDR1 is SGHVS and CDR2 is FNYEAQ. The CDR3 DNA is TGTGCCAGCAGCTTAGTTCCGACTAGCGGCACCTACGAGCAGTACTTC. This sequence encodes CASSLVPTSGTYEQYF.

The chain carries TRBV19 and TRBJ2-5; maybe TRBD1 (6 bases). CDR3 length: 16 residues. CDR1 and CDR2 from the germline V gene are LNHDA and SQIVND (reference sequence). The V gene lost 1 base and the J gene lost 2 bases, with 14 bases spanning the gap. The CDR3 sequence is CASSIGARGIQETQYF. The CDR3 nucleotides read TGTGCCAGTAGTATAGGAGCCAGGGGAATTCAAGAGACCCAGTACTTC.

The table lists this clone with a count of one. The V and J genes are TRBV7-2 and TRBJ2-4; 16 bases agree with TRBD2. The length of the CDR3 is 17 residues. Germline CDR1 SGHTA, CDR2 FQGNSA. Trimming took 5 bases from V and 5 from J; bases not matched to a gene: 6. The CDR3 here is CASSKVGTSGRENIQYF. CDR3 nucleotide sequence: TGTGCCAGCAGCAAGGTTGGGACTAGCGGGAGGGAAAACATTCAGTACTTC.

CDR3 DNA sequence: TGCAGTGCCCCAGGGGTCTACGAGCAGTACTTC. As protein: CSAPGVYEQYF. The chain couples TRBV20-1 to TRBJ2-7; D might be TRBD1 (6 bases). Germline CDR1 and CDR2: DFQATT and SNEGSKA (reference sequence). CDR3 length equals 11 residues. V was pared by 6 bases and J by 3 bases, with 9 bases between.